The 3 T cell receptor beta chains below were found in one sample sequenced in a study of blood T cell repertoires in COVID-19 (dated by TCRdb to the early 2020s). Libraries were built with the immunoSEQ multiplex PCR assay. In its TCRdb copy, this immuneACCESS table keeps in-frame sequences only and misses some clones. Where compared with another copy, unresolved V genes explain less than half of these, and the others have no known cause. The sample table holds about 120,000 clones, of which approximately 80% were seen once. The top ten hold 9.5% to 13% of the sample. The material sequenced was peripheral blood. The receptors derive from a human donor in a cohort sampled during active COVID-19.

The DNA for the CDR3 is TGCGCCAGCAGCTTACCAGGGGCTTACAATGAGCAGTTCTTC. The encoded protein is CASSLPGAYNEQFF. This chain uses TRBV5-1 with TRBJ2-1, with a tentative D call TRBD1 (6 bases). This CDR3 comprises 14 residues. V was cut by 2 bases and J by 4 bases, with 10 bases left in between. Germline CDR1 is SGHRS and CDR2 is YFSETQ.

This chain links TRBV6-5 with TRBJ2-7; D unresolved. CDR3 length: 12 residues. The V gene lost 11 bases and the J gene lost 2 bases, with 13 bases spanning the gap. From germline, CDR1 is MNHEY and CDR2 SVGAGI. The CDR3 coding sequence is TGTGCCGTTGGTGGGCTAACCTACGAGCAGTACTTC. Amino acids: CAVGGLTYEQYF.

This clone was seen just once. In the same sample, other DNA sequences code for this CDR3. The chain couples TRBV5-1 to TRBJ1-1; D gene unclear. CDR1 and CDR2 (germline): SGHRS, YFSETQ. There are 13 residues in the CDR3. Trimming left V 4 bases short and J 1 base short, with 8 bases between. CDR3 in amino acids: CASSPSGNTEAFF. The CDR3, as DNA: TGCGCCAGCAGCCCTTCAGGGAACACTGAAGCTTTCTTT.